This T cell receptor beta chain derives from a study of PD-1 blockade in classical Hodgkin lymphoma. Study results and limitations: TCR diversity at baseline was reported to be reduced in newly diagnosed patients relative to healthy donors.

Deletions cut 4 bases from V and 6 bases from J, with 13 bases between. Germline assignment: CDR1 SEHNR and CDR2 FQNEAQ (reference sequence). This CDR3 is 15 amino acids long. Specified time point: cycle 4 day 1 (C4D1), after less than 7 weeks of nivolumab. Relapse after autologous stem cell transplantation occurred in every patient, and brentuximab vedotin exposure varied. Reported best responses ranged across complete response, partial response or progressive disease. Concerning this clone: Its antigen is as yet unknown.

Only in-frame clones appear in the TCRdb table, and some are missing; sequencing was by immunoSEQ multiplex PCR. Among approximately 61,000 clones listed, 87% were seen once. The clonotype was recovered from a human donor with classical Hodgkin lymphoma. The gene calls are TRBV7-9 and TRBJ1-6, with D possibly being TRBD1 (5 bases). This specimen was peripheral blood mononuclear cells (PBMCs), taken before the fourth cycle of nivolumab. CDR3 DNA: TGTGCCAGCAGCTACGAACAGGCGCTTAATTCACCCCTCCACTTT. This gives the protein CASSYEQALNSPLHF.